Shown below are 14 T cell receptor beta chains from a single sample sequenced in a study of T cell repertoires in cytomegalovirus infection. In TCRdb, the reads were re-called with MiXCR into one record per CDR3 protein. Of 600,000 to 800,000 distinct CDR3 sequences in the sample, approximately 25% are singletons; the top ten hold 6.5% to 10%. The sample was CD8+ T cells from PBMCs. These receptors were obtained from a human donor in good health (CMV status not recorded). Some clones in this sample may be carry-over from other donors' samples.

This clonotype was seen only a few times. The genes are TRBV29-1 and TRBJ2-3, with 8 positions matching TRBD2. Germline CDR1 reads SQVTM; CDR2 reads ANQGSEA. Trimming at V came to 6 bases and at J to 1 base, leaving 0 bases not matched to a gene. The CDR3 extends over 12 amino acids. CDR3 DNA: TGCAGCGTGACTAGCGGCACAGATACGCAGTATTTT. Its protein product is CSVTSGTDTQYF.

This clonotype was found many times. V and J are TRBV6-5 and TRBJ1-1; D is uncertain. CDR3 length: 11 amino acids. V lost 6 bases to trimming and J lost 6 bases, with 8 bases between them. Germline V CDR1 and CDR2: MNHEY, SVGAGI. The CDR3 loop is CASSTVSEAFF. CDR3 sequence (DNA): TGTGCCAGCAGCACCGTCTCTGAAGCTTTCTTT.

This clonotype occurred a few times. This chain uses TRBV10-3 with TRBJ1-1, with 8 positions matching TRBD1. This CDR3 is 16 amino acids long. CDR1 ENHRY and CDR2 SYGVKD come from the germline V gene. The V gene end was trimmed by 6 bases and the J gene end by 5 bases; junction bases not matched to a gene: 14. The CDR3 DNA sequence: TGTGCCATCAGGGCGTCGGACGGGACAGGAGGAACTGAAGCTTTCTTT. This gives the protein CAIRASDGTGGTEAFF.

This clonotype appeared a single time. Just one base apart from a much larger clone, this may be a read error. The DNA for the CDR3 is TGTGCCAGCAGCTTGAGCAGCGGGGGGGCCCGCGAGCAGTACTTC. Amino acids: CASSLSSGGAREQYF. This chain connects TRBV5-6 to TRBJ2-7; TRBD2 aligns across 10 bases. The CDR3 contains 15 residues. Germline V gene sequence: CDR1 SGHDT, CDR2 YYEEEE. With 1 base clipped from V and 6 bases from J, the junction kept 7 bases outside the gene matches.

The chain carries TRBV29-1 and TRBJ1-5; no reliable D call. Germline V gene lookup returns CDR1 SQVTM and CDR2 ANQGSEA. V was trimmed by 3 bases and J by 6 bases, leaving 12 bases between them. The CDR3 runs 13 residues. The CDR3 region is CSVDMGAGQPQHF. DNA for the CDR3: TGCAGCGTTGATATGGGCGCGGGTCAGCCCCAGCATTTT.

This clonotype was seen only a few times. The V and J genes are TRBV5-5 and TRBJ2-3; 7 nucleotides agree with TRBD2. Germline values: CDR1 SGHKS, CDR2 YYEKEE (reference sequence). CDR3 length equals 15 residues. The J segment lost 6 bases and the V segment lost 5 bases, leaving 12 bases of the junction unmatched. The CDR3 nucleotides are TGTGCCAGCAGTGCAGACCGGGGGGAGGGTGATACGCAGTATTTT. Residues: CASSADRGEGDTQYF.

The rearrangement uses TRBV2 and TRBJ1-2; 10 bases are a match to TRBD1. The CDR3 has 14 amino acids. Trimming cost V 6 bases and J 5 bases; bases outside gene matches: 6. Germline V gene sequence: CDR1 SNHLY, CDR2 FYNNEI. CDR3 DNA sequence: TGTGCCAGCAGAGACAGGGGGCTACGATATGGCTACACCTTC. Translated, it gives CASRDRGLRYGYTF.

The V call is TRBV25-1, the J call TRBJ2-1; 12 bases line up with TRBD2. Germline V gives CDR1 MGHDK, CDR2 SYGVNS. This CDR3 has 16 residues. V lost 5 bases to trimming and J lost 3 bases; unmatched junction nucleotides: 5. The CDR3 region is CASSSTSGGIYNEQFF. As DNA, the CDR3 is TGTGCCAGCAGTTCCACTAGCGGGGGGATCTACAATGAGCAGTTCTTC.

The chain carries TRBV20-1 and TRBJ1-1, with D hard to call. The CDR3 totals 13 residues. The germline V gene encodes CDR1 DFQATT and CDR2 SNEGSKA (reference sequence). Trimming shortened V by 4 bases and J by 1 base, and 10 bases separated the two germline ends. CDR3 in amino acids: CSATDVANTEAFF. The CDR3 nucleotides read TGCAGTGCTACAGACGTCGCGAACACTGAAGCTTTCTTT.

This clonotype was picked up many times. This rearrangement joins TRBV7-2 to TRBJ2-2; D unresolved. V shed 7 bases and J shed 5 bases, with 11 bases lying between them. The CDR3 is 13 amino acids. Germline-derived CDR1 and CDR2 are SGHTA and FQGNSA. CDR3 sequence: CASNPEWTGELFF. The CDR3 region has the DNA TGTGCCAGCAACCCCGAGTGGACCGGGGAGCTGTTTTTT.

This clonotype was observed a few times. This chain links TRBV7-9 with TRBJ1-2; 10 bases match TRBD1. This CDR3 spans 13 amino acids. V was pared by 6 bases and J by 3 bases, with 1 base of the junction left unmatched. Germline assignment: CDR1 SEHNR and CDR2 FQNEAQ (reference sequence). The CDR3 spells CASRGTGDYGYTF. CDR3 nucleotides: TGTGCCAGCAGAGGGACAGGGGACTATGGCTACACCTTC.

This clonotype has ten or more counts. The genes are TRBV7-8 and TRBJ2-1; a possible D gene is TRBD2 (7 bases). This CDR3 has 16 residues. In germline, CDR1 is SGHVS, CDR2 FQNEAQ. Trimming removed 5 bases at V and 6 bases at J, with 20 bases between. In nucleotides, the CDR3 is TGTGCCAGCAGCCCCCGAGGCGGGGGCCCTACCAATGAGCAGTTCTTC. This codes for CASSPRGGGPTNEQFF.

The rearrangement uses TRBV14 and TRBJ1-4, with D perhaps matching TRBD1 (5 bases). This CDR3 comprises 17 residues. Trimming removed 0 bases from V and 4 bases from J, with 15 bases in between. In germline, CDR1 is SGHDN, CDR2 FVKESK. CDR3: CASSQEGRGRYNEKLFF. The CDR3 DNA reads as TGTGCCAGCAGCCAAGAGGGAAGGGGACGATATAATGAAAAACTGTTTTTT.

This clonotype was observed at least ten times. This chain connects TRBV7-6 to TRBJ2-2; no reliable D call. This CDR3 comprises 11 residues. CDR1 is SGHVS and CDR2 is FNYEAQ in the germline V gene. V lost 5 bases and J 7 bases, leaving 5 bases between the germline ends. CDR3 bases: TGTGCCAGCAGCACCTACGGGGAGCTGTTTTTT. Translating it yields CASSTYGELFF.